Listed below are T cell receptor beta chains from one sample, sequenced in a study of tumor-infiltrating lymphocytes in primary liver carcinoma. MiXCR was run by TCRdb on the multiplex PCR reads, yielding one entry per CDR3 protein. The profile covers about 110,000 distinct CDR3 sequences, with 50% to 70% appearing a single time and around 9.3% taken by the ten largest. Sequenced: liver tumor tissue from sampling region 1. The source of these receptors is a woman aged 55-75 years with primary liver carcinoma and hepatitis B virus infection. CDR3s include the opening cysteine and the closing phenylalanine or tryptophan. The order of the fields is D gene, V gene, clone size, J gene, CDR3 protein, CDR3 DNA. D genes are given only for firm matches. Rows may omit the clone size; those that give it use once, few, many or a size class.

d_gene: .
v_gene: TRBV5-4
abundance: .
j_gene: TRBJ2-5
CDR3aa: CASSLSSRRARGKTQYF
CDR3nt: TGTGCCAGCAGCTTGTCTAGCAGGAGGGCCCGGGGGAAGACCCAGTACTTC

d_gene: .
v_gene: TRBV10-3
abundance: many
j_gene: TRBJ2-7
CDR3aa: CAIKRTDDTYEQYF
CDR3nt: TGTGCCATCAAGCGGACAGACGATACCTACGAGCAGTACTTC

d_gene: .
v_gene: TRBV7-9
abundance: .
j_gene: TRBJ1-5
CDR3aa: CASSPVDQPQHF
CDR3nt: TGTGCCAGCAGCCCAGTCGATCAGCCCCAGCATTTT

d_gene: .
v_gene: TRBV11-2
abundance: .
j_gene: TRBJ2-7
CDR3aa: CPSNFNRGTSYEQYF
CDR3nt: TGTCCCAGCAACTTTAATCGGGGAACCTCCTACGAGCAATACTTC

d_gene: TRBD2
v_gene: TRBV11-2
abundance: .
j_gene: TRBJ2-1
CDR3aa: CGGSLVLGGEQFF
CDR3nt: TGTGGCGGCAGCTTAGTTTTGGGGGGGGAGCAGTTCTTC

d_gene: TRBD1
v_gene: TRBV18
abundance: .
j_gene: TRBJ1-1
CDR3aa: CASSRTGGLAEAFF
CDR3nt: TGTGCCAGCTCACGTACAGGGGGCTTGGCTGAAGCTTTCTTT

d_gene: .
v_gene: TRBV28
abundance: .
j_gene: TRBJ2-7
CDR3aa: CASSIAGDRSYEQYF
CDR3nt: TGTGCCAGCAGTATTGCAGGCGACCGATCCTACGAGCAGTACTTC

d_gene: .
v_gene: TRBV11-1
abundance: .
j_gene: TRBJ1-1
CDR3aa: CASGSSLNTEAFF
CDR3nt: TGTGCCAGCGGCTCCTCTTTGAACACAGAAGCTTTCTTT

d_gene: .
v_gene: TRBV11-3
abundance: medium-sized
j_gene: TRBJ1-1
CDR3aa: CASSLAGRPTVNTEAFF
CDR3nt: TGTGCCAGCAGCTTAGCGGGCCGCCCGACAGTGAACACTGAAGCTTTCTTT

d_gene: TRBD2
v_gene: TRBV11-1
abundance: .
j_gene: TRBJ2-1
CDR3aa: CASSSPKTSRSSLWQFF
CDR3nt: TGTGCCAGCAGCTCCCCCAAGACTAGCAGGAGTTCTTTGTGGCAGTTCTTC

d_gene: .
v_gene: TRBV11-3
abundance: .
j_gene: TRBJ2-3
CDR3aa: CASNGQLATLDTQYF
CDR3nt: TGTGCCAGCAACGGCCAGCTAGCGACTTTGGATACGCAGTATTTT

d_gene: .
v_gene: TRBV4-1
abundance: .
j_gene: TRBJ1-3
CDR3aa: CASSQTRGNTVYF
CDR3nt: TGCGCCAGCAGCCAAACCAGGGGAAACACCGTATATTTT

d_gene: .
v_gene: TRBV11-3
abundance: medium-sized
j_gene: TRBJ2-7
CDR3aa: CASSLPTGPYEQYF
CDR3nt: TGTGCCAGCAGCCTCCCCACAGGACCCTACGAGCAGTACTTC

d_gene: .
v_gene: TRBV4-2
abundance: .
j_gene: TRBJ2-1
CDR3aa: CTSSPGGGGGYNEQLF
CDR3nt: TGTACCAGCAGCCCCGGAGGTGGCGGAGGCTACAACGAGCAGCTCTTC

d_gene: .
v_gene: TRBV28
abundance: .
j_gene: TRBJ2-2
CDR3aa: CASSFSSRHGGLFF
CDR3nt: TGTGCCAGCAGTTTTTCGAGTAGGCACGGGGGGCTGTTTTTT

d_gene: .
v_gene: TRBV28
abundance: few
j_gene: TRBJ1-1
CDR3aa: CASSLPTGPTEAFF
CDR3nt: TGTGCCAGCAGTTTACCCACGGGTCCCACTGAAGCTTTCTTT